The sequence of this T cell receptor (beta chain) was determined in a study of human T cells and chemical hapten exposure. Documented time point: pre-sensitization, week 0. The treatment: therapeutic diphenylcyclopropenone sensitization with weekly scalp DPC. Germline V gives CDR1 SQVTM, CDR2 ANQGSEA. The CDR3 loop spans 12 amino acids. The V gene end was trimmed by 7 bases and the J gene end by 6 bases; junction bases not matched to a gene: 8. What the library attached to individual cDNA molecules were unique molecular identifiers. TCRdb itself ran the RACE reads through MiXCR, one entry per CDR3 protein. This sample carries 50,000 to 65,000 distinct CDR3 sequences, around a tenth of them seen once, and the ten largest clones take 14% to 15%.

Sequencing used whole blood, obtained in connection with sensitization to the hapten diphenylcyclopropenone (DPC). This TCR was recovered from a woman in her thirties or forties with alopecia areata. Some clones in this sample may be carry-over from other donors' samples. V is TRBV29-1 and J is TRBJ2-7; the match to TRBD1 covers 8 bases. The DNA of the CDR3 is TGCAGCGCCAAGACAGGGGTTGGCGAGCAGTACTTC. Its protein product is CSAKTGVGEQYF.